This entry is about one T cell receptor beta chain. Its antigen is unknown. Germline CDR1 LNHDA, CDR2 SQIVND (reference sequence). J was trimmed by 6 bases and V by 8 bases; bases with no gene match: 8. CDR3 length equals 13 residues. The data originate from a study of T cell responses to AZD1222 COVID-19 vaccine. Study observations and caveats: The study found Spike-specific TCR breadth and depth rose after two AZD1222 doses. Regions left unmutated in variants are reportedly the target of nearly half of spike-specific TCRs.

Only in-frame clones appear in the TCRdb table, and some are missing; sequencing was by immunoSEQ multiplex PCR. The sample consists of 85,000 to 130,000 clones, less than 95% of them appearing once. The receptor was derived from an adult who received the AZD1222 COVID-19 vaccine. The sequenced sample was peripheral blood, obtained 28 days after the second AZD1222 dose. V and J are TRBV19 and TRBJ2-7; 9 bases agree with TRBD1. In DNA, the CDR3 is TGTGCCAGTCGGAGGACAGGGGTCTCCGAGCAGTACTTC. The encoded protein is CASRRTGVSEQYF.